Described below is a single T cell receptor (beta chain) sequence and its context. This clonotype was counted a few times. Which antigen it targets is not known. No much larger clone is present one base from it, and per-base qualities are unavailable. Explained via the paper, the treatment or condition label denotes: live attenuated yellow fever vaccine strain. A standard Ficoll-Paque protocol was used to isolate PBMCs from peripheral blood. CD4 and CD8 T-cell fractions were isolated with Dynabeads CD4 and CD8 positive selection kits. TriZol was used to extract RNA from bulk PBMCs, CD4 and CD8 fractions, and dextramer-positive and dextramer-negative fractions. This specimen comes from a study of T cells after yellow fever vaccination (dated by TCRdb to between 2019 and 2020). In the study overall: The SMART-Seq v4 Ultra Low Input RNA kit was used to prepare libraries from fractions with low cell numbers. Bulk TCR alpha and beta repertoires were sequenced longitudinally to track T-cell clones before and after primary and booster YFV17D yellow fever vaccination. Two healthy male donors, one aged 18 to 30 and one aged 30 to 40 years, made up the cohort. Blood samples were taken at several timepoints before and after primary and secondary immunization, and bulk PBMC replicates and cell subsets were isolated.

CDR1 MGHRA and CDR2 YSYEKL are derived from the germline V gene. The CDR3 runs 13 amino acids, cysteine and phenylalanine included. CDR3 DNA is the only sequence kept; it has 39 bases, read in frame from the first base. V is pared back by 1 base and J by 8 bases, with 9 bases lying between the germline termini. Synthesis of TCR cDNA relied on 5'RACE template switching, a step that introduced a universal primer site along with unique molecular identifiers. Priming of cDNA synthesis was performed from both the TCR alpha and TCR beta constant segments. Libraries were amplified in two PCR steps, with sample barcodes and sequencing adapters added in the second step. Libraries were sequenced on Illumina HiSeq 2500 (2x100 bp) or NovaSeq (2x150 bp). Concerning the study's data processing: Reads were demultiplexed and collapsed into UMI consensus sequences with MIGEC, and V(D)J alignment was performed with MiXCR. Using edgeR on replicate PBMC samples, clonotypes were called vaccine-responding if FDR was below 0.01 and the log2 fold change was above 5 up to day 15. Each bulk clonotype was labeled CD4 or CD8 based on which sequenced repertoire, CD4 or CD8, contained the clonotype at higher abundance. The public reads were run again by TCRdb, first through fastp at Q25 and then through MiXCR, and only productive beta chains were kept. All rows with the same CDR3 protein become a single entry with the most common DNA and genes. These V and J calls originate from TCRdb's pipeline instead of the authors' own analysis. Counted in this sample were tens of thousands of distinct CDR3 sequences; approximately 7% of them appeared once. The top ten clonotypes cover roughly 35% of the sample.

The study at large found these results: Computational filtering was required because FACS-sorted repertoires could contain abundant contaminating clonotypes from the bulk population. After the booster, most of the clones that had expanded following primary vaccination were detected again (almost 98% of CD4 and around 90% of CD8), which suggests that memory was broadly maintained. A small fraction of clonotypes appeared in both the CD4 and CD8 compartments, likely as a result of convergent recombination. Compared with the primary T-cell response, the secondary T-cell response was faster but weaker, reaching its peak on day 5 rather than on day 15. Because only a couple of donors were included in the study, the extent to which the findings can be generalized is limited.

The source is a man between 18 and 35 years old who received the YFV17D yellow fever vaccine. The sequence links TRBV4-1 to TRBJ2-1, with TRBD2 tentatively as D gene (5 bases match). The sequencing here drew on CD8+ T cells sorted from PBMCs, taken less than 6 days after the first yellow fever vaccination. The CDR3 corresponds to CASSQAGIYEQFF. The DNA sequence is TGCGCCAGCAGCCAAGCCGGGATCTATGAGCAGTTCTTC.